This TCR beta chain was captured in a study of shared clonotypes between healthy human individuals. V was pared by 2 bases and J by 4 bases, with 16 bases between. The CDR3 sequence is 15 residues long. Looked up from germline, CDR1 is SGHRS and CDR2 is YFSETQ. Sequencing was performed with immunoSEQ multiplex PCR; in TCRdb, only in-frame clones are kept and a portion is missing. The sample consists of hundreds of thousands of clones, 92% of them appearing once. Positive CCR7 selection of CD45RO-negative cells yielded the naive CD8 cells, and terminally differentiated effector memory CD45RA+ cells were excluded.

The sequenced sample consisted of naive CD8+ T cells sorted from blood. The J gene is TRBJ2-7, the V gene TRBV5-1; weak D call: TRBD2 (6 bases). This TCR was sampled from a young man in good health. CDR3: CASSFDREGGYEQYF. In nucleotides, the CDR3 is TGCGCCAGCAGCTTCGACCGAGAGGGAGGATACGAGCAGTACTTC.